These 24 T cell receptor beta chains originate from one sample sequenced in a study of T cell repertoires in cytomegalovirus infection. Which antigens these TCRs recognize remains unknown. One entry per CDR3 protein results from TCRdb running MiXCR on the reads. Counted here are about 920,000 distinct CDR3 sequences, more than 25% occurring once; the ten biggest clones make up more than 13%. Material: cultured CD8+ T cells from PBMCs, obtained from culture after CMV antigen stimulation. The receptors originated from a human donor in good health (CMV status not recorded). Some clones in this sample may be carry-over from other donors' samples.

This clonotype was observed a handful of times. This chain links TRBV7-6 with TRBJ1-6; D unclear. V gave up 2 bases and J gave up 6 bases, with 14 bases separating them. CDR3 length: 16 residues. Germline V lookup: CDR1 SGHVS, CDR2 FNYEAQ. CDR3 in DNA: TGTGCCAGCAGCTTAATGGATCTCAAAATTAATTCACCCCTCCACTTT. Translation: CASSLMDLKINSPLHF.

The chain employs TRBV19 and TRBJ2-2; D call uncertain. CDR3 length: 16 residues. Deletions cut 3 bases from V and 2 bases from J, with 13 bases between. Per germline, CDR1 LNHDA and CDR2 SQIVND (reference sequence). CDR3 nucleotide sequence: TGTGCCAGTAGTATGATGCAGGACCTAAACACCGGGGAGCTGTTTTTT. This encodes CASSMMQDLNTGELFF.

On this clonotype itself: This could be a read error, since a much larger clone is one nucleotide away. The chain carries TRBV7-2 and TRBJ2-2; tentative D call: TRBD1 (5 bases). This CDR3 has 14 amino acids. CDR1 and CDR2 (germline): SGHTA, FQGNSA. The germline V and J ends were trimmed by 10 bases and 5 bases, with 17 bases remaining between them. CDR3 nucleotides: TGTGCCAACAGACTTTTCCAGGGTACCGGGGAGCTGTTTTTT. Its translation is CANRLFQGTGELFF.

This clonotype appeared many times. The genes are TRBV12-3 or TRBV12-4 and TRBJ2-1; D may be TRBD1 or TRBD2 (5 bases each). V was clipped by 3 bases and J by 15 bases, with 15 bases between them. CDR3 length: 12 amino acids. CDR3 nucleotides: TGTGCCAGCAGTTTGGGACCCAGCTGGTGGTTCTTC. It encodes CASSLGPSWWFF.

CDR3 nucleotides: TGCAGTGCTAGAGATAGGCTAGCGGTATTACAAGAGACCCAGTACTTC. Translating it yields CSARDRLAVLQETQYF. The V call is TRBV20-1, the J call TRBJ2-5; 7 bases map to TRBD2. Germline CDR1 DFQATT, CDR2 SNEGSKA (reference sequence). V dropped 0 bases and J dropped 2; count of bases not matched to a gene: 9. This CDR3 has 16 residues.

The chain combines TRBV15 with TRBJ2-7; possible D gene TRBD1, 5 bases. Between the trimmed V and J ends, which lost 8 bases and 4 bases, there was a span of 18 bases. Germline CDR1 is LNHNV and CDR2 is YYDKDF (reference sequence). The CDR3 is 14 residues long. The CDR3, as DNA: TGTGCCACCGCCAAGCAGGGCGAAATGTACGAGCAGTACTTC. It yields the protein CATAKQGEMYEQYF.

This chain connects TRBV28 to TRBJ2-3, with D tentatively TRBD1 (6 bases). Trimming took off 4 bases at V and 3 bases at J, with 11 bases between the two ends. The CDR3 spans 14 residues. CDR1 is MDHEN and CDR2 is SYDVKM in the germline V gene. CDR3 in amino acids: CASSWNRVTDTQYF. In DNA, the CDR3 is TGTGCCAGCAGTTGGAACAGGGTAACAGATACGCAGTATTTT.

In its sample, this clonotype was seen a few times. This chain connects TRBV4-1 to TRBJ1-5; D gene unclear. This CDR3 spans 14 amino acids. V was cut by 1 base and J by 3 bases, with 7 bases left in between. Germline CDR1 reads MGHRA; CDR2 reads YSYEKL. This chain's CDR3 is CASSQGTPNQPQHF. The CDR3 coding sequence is TGCGCCAGCAGCCAAGGGACGCCCAATCAGCCCCAGCATTTT.

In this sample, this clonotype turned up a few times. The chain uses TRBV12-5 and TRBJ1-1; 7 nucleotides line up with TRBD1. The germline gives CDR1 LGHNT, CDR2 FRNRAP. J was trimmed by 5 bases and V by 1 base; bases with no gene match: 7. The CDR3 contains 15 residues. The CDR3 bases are TGTGCTAGTGGTTTGGGCTATACAGGGGATACTGAAGCTTTCTTT. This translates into CASGLGYTGDTEAFF. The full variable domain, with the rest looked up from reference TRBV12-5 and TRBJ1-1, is DARVTQTPRHKVTEMGQEVTMRCQPILGHNTVFWYRQTMMQGLELLAYFRNRAPLDDSGMPKDRFSAEMPDATLATLKIQPSEPRDSAVYFCASGLGYTGDTEAFFGQGTRLTVV.

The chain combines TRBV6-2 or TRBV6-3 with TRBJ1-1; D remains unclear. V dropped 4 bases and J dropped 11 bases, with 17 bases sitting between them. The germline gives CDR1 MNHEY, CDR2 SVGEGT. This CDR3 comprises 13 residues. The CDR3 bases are TGTGCCAGCAGTTTGTTCGGGGTTCATGATGCTTTCTTT. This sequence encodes CASSLFGVHDAFF.

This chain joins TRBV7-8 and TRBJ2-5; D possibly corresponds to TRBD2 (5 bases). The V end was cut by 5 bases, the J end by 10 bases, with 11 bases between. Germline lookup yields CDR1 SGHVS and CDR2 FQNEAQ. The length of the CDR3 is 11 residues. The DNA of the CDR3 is TGTGCCAGCAGCCCCGTCGGGGACCAGTACTTC. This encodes CASSPVGDQYF.

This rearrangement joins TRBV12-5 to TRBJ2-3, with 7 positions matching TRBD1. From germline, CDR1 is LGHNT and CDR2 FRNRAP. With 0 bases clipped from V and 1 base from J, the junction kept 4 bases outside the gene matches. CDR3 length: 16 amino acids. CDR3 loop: CASGLVRGPRTDTQYF. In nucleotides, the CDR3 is TGTGCTAGTGGTTTGGTTAGGGGGCCCCGCACAGATACGCAGTATTTT.

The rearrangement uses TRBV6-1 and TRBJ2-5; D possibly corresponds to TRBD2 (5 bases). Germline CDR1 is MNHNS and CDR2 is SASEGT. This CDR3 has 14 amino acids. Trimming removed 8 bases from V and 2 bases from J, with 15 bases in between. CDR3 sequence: CASQDWGFQETQYF. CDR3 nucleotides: TGTGCCAGCCAGGACTGGGGATTTCAAGAGACCCAGTACTTC.

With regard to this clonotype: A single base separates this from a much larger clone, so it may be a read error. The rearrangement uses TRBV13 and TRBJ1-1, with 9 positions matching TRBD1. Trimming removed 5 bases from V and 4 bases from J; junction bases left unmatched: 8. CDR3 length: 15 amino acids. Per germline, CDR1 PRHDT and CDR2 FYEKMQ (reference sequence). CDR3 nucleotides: TGTGCCAGCAGCACCCGGGACAGGGTGAGCACTGAAGCTTTCTTT. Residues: CASSTRDRVSTEAFF.

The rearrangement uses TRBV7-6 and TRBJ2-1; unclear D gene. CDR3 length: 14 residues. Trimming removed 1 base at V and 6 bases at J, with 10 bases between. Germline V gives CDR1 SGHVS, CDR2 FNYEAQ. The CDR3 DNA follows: TGTGCCAGCAGCTTAGGGGGATGGGTCAATGAGCAGTTCTTC. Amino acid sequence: CASSLGGWVNEQFF.

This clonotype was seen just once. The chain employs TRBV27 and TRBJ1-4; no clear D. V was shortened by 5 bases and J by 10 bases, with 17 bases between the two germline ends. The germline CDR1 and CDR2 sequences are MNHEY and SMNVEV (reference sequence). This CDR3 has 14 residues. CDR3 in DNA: TGTGCCAGCAGTATACTCAACGGGGTTGGAAAACTGTTTTTT. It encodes CASSILNGVGKLFF.

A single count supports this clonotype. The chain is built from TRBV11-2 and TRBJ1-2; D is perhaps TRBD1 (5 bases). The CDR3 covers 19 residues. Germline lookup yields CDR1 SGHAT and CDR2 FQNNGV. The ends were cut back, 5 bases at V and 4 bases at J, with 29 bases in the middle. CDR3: CASSPSSGTYTDAIYGYTF. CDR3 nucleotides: TGTGCCAGCAGCCCTTCATCAGGGACCTATACTGACGCTATCTATGGCTACACCTTC.

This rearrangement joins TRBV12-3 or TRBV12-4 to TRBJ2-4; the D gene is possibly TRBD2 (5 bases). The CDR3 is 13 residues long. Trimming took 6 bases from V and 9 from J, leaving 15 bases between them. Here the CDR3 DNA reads TGTGCCAGCAGCCCGGAGGCGTATGGCATTCAGTACTTC. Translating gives CASSPEAYGIQYF.

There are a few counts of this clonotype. CDR3 in amino acids: CATRGVGGVKNEQYV. The CDR3 region has the DNA TGTGCCACCAGAGGGGTCGGGGGAGTAAAAAACGAGCAGTACGTC. The J gene is TRBJ2-7, the V gene TRBV6-1, with D maybe TRBD2 (6 bases). Germline CDR1 reads MNHNS; CDR2 reads SASEGT. The CDR3 runs to 15 residues. V was shortened by 10 bases and J by 5 bases, with 24 bases between the two germline ends.

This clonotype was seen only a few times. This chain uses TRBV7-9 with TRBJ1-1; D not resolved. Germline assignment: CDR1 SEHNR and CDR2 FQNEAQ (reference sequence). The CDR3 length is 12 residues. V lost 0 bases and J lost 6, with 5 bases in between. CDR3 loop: CASSLAPAEAFF. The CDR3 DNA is TGTGCCAGCAGCTTAGCCCCCGCTGAAGCTTTCTTT. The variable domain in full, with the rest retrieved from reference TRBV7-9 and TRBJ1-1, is DTGVSQNPRHKITKRGQNVTFRCDPISEHNRLYWYRQTLGQGPEFLTYFQNEAQLEKSRLLSDRFSAERPKGSFSTLEIQRTEQGDSAMYLCASSLAPAEAFFGQGTRLTVV.

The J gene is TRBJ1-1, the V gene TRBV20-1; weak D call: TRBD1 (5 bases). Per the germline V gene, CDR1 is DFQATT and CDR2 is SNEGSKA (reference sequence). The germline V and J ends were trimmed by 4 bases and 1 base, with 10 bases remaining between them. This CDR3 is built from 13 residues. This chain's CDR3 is CSAKGPENTEAFF. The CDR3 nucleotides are TGCAGTGCTAAGGGACCCGAGAACACTGAAGCTTTCTTT.

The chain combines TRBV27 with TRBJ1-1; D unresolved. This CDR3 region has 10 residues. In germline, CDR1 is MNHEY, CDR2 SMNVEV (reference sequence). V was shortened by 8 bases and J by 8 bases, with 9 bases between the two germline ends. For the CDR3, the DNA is TGTGCCAGCGTCTTAGACGAAGCTTTCTTT. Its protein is CASVLDEAFF.

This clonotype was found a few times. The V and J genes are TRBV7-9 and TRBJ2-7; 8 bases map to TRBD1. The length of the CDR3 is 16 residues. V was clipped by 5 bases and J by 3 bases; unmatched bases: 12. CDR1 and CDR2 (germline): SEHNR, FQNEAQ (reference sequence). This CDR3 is CASSDAGTGRFYEQYF. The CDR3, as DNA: TGTGCCAGCAGCGACGCAGGGACAGGCCGATTCTACGAGCAGTACTTC.

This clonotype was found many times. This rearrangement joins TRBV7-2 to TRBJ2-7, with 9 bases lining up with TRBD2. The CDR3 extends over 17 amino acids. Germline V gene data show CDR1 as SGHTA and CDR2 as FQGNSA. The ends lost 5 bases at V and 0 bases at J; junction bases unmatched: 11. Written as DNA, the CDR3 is TGTGCCAGCAGCCTATCCTTCCGGCGGGGGGGCTCCTACGAGCAGTACTTC. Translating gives CASSLSFRRGGSYEQYF. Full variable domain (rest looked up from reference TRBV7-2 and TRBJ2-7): GAGVSQSPSNKVTEKGKDVELRCDPISGHTALYWYRQSLGQGLEFLIYFQGNSAPDKSGLPSDRFSAERTGGSVSTLTIQRTQQEDSAVYLCASSLSFRRGGSYEQYFGPGTRLTVT.